This T cell receptor beta chain was found in a study of technical replicates of blood from several donors. TCRdb keeps only in-frame clones here, not all; method: immunoSEQ multiplex PCR. The sample lists fewer than 45,000 clones; 95% to 97% were seen once. The TCR comes from a human donor in good health. Sequencing was carried out using T cells isolated from PBMCs.

The DNA of the CDR3 is TGCAGCGTTGGTGGTGGGGGGTCCACAGATACGCAGTATTTT. Amino acids: CSVGGGGSTDTQYF. The genes are TRBV29-1 and TRBJ2-3; D perhaps matches TRBD2 (6 bases). Deletions cut 4 bases from V and 2 bases from J, with 13 bases between. The germline V gene encodes CDR1 SQVTM and CDR2 ANQGSEA. CDR3 length: 14 residues.